This T cell receptor beta chain was sequenced during a study of shared clonotypes between healthy human individuals. Here immunoSEQ multiplex PCR was the method, and the copy in TCRdb shows in-frame clones only, minus some. The data contain around 330,000 clones, 74% of them singletons. The CDR3 sequence is 13 residues long. From germline, CDR1 is MGHDK and CDR2 SYGVNS. The sample taken for sequencing was memory CD4+ T cells sorted from blood. Subset noted: CD45RA-negative fraction. This clonotype was obtained from a man aged 30 to 45 in good health. The chain joins TRBV25-1 to TRBJ2-5; D gene ambiguous. The closer fit of TRBJ2-7 to the DNA end suggests the J call may be wrong. Written as DNA, the CDR3 is TGTGCCAGCAGTGAATCGGGCGGCTACGAGCAGTACTTC. As protein: CASSESGGYEQYF.